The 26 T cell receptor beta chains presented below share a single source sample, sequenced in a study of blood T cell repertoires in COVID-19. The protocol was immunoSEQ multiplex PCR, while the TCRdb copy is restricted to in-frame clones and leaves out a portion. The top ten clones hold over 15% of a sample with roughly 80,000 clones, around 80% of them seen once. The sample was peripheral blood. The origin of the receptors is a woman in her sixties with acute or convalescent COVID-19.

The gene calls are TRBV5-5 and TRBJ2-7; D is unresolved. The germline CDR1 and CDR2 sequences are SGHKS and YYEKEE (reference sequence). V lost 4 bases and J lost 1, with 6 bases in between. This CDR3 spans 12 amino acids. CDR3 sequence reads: CASSLTSYEQYF. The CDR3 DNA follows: TGTGCCAGCAGCCTAACTTCCTACGAGCAGTACTTC.

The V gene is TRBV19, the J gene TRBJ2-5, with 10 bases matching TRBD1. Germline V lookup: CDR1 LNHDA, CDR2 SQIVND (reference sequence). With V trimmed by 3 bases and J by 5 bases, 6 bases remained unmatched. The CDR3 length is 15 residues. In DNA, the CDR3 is TGTGCCAGTAGTATCGGGACAGGGGCTGGCGAGACCCAGTACTTC. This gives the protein CASSIGTGAGETQYF.

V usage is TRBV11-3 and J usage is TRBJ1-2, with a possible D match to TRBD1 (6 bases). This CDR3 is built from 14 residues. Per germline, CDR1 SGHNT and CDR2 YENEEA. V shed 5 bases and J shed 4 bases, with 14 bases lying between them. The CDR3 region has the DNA TGTGCCAGCAGCGGGGGGGGCCGGAGCTATGGCTACACCTTC. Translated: CASSGGGRSYGYTF.

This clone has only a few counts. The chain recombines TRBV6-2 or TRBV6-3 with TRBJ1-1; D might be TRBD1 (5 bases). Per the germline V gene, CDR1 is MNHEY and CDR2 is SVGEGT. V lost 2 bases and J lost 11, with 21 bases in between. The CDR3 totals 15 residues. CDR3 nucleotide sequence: TGTGCCAGCAGTTACCGGGGGTCGACCACGAGGGAGGCTTTCTTT. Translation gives CASSYRGSTTREAFF.

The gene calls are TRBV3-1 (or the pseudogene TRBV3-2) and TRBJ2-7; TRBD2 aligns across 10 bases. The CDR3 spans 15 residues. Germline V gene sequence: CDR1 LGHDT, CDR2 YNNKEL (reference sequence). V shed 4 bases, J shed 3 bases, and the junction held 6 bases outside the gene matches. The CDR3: CASSPGASGSYEQYF. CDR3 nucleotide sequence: TGTGCCAGCAGCCCCGGCGCTAGCGGGAGCTACGAGCAGTACTTC.

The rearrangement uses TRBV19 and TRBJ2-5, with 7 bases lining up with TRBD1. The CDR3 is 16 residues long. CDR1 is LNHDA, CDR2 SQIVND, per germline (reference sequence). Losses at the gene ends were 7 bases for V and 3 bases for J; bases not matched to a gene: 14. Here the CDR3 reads CASTPAGGGAKETQYF. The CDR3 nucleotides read TGTGCCAGTACCCCGGCAGGGGGTGGGGCGAAAGAGACCCAGTACTTC.

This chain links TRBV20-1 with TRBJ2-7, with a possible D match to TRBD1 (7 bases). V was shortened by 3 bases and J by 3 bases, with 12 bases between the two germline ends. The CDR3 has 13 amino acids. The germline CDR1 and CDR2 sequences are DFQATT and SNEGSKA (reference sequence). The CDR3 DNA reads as TGCAGTGCTAGTTCAGGGGGAGGCTACGAGCAGTACTTC. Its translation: CSASSGGGYEQYF.

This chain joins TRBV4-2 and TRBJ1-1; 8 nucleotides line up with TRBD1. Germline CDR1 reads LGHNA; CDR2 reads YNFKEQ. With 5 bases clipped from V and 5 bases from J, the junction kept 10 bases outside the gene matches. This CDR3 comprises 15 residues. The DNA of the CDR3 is TGTGCCAGCAGCGCCGGTCAGGGGGCGCGAACTGAAGCTTTCTTT. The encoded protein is CASSAGQGARTEAFF.

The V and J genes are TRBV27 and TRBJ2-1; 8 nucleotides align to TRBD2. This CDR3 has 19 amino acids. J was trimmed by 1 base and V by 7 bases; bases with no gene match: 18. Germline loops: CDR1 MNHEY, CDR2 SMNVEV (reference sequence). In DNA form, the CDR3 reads TGTGCCAGCACCGAAAGGGCAACGGGGGGGGCCAGGTCCTACAATGAGCAGTTCTTC. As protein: CASTERATGGARSYNEQFF.

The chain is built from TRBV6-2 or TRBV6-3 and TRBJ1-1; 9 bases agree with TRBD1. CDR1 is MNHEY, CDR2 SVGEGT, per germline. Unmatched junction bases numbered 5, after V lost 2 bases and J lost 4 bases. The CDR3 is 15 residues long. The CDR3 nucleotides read TGTGCCAGCAGTTACCCCCTGGACAGGGGCACTGAAGCTTTCTTT. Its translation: CASSYPLDRGTEAFF.

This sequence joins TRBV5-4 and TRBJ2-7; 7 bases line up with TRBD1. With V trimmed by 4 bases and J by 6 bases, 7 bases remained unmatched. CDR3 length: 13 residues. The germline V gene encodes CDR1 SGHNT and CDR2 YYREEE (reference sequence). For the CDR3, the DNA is TGTGCCAGCAGCGTGGACAGGCAGGGCGAGCAGTACTTC. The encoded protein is CASSVDRQGEQYF.

The CDR3 region has the DNA TGTGCCTGGAGTGCACCGACGCTAGCTCCAGATACGCAGTATTTT. Encoded protein: CAWSAPTLAPDTQYF. The J gene is TRBJ2-3, the V gene TRBV30, with D perhaps matching TRBD2 (5 bases). Germline V gene lookup returns CDR1 GTSNPN and CDR2 SVGIG (reference sequence). Trimming took 1 base from V and 4 from J, leaving 15 bases between them. The CDR3 is made up of 15 amino acids.

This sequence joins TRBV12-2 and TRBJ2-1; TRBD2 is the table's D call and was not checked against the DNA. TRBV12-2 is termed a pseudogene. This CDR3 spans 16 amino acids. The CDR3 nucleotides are TGTGCAAGTCGCTTAGCTTGTCCGGGAGCCCGGGGTGAGCAGTTCTTC. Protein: CASRLACPGARGEQFF.

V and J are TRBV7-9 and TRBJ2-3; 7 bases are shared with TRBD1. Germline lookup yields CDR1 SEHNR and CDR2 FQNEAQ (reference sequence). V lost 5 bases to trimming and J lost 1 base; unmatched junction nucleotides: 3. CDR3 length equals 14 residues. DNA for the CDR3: TGTGCCAGCAGCCTCGGACAGGGCACAGATACGCAGTATTTT. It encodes CASSLGQGTDTQYF.

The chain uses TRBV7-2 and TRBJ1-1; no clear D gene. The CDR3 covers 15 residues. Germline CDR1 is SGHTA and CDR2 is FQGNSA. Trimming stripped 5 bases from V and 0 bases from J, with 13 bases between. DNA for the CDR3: TGTGCCAGCAGCCCCGGGCGGGTTATGAACACTGAAGCTTTCTTT. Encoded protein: CASSPGRVMNTEAFF. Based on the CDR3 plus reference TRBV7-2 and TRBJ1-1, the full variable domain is GAGVSQSPSNKVTEKGKDVELRCDPISGHTALYWYRQSLGQGLEFLIYFQGNSAPDKSGLPSDRFSAERTGGSVSTLTIQRTQQEDSAVYLCASSPGRVMNTEAFFGQGTRLTVV.

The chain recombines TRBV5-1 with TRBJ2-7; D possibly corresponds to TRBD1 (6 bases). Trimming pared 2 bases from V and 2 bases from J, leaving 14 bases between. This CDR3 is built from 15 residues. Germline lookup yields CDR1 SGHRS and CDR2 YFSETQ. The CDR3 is CASSFNGQFPYEQYF. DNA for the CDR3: TGCGCCAGCAGCTTCAACGGACAGTTCCCCTACGAGCAGTACTTC.

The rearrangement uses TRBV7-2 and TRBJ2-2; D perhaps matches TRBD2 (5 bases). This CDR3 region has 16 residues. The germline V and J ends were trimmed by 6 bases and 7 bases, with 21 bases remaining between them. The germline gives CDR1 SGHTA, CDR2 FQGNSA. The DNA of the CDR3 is TGTGCCAGCAGACCCTCTACCACGACCAGCGGCGGGGAGCTGTTTTTT. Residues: CASRPSTTTSGGELFF.

Here the CDR3 reads CASSIAGGAVYEQYF. CDR3 bases: TGTGCCAGTAGTATTGCCGGGGGGGCCGTTTACGAGCAGTACTTC. The chain couples TRBV19 to TRBJ2-7, with 8 bases fitting TRBD2. The CDR3 extends over 15 amino acids. CDR1 and CDR2 (germline): LNHDA, SQIVND (reference sequence). V shed 3 bases and J 4 bases; nucleotides not matched to a gene: 8.

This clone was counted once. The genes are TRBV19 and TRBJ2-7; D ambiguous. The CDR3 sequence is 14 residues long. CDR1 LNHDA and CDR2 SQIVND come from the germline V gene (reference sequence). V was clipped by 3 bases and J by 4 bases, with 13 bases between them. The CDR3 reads CASSISLGRYEQYF. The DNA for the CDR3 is TGTGCCAGTAGTATCTCTCTCGGTCGGTACGAGCAGTACTTC.

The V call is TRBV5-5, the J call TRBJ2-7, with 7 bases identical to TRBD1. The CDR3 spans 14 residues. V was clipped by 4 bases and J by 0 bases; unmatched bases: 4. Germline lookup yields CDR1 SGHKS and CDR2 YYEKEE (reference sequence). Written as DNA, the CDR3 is TGTGCCAGCAGCGCCCGACAGGGCTCCTACGAGCAGTACTTC. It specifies CASSARQGSYEQYF. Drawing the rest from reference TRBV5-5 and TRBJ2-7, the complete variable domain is DAGVTQSPTHLIKTRGQQVTLRCSPISGHKSVSWYQQVLGQGPQFIFQYYEKEERGRGNFPDRFSARQFPNYSSELNVNALLLGDSALYLCASSARQGSYEQYFGPGTRLTVT.

This CDR3 is CASSVLAGGSTDTQYF. The CDR3, as DNA: TGTGCCAGTAGTGTATTAGCGGGGGGGAGCACAGATACGCAGTATTTT. The chain is built from TRBV19 and TRBJ2-3; TRBD2 matches 11 bases. The junction had 4 bases not matched to a gene; V was cut back by 5 bases and J by 0 bases. This CDR3 has 16 residues. Germline CDR1 is LNHDA and CDR2 is SQIVND (reference sequence).

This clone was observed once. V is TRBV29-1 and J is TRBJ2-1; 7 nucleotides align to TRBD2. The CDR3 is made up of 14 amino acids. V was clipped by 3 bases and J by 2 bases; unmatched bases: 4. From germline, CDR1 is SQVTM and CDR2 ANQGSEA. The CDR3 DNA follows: TGCAGCGTTGAGGGCGGGAGCGCCTACAATGAGCAGTTCTTC. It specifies CSVEGGSAYNEQFF.

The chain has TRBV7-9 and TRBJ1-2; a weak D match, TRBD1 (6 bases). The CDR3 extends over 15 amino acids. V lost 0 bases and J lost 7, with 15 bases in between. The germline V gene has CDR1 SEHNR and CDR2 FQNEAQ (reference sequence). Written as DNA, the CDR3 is TGTGCCAGCAGCTTAGCAAACAGGGCCGAAGGTGGCTACACCTTC. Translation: CASSLANRAEGGYTF.

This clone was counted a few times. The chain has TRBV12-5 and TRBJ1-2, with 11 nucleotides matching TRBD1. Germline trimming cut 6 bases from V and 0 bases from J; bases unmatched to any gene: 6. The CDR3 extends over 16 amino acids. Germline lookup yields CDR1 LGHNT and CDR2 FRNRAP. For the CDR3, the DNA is TGTGCTAGTGGAACCGGGACAGGGGGAACTAACTATGGCTACACCTTC. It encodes CASGTGTGGTNYGYTF.

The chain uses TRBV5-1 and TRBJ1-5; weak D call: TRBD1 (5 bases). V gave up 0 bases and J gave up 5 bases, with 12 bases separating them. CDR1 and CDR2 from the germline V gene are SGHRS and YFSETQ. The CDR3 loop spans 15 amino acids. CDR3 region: CASSLGGRGDQPQHF. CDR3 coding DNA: TGCGCCAGCAGCTTGGGGGGCCGGGGGGATCAGCCCCAGCATTTT.

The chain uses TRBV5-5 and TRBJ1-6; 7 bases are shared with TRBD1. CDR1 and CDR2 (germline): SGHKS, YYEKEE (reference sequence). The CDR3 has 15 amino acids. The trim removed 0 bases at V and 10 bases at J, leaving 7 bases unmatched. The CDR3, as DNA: TGTGCCAGCAGCTTGGCGGACAGGTTTTTGTCACCCCTCCACTTT. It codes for CASSLADRFLSPLHF.